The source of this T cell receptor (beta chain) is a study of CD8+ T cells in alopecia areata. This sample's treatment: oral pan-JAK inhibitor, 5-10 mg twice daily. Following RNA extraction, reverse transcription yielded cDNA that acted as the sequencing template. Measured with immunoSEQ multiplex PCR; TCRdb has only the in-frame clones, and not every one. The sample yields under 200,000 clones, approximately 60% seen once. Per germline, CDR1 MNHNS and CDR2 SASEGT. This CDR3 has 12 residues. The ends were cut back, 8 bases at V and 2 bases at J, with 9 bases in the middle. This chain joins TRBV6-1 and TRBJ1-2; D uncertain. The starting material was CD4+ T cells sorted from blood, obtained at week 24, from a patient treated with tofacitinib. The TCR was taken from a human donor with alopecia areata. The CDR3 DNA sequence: TGTGCCAGCGTATCCAAGAACTATGGCTACACCTTC. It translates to CASVSKNYGYTF.